What follows are 19 T cell receptor beta chains derived from one specimen sequenced in a study of STAT5B mutations in CD4+ large granular lymphocyte leukemia. The repertoire was sequenced with immunoSEQ multiplex PCR; TCRdb's copy has only in-frame clones and lacks some. The sample has around 50,000 clones; approximately 84% are singletons. Material: CD4+ T cells from blood buffy coats. These receptors were collected from a human donor in good health.

There are a few counts of this clone. The J gene is TRBJ1-1, the V gene TRBV10-3, with D possibly being TRBD1 (5 bases). CDR3 length: 13 residues. Germline V gene sequence: CDR1 ENHRY, CDR2 SYGVKD. V lost 10 bases, J lost 1 base, and 13 bases lay in between. The CDR3 spells CATTGLPNTEAFF. The CDR3 bases are TGTGCCACCACGGGACTACCGAACACTGAAGCTTTCTTT.

A few counts support this clone. This chain uses TRBV19 with TRBJ2-1; D may be TRBD1 or TRBD2 (5 bases each). The CDR3 is made up of 12 amino acids. The germline V and J ends were trimmed by 4 bases and 10 bases, with 11 bases remaining between them. The germline V gene encodes CDR1 LNHDA and CDR2 SQIVND (reference sequence). Here the CDR3 reads CASSTGWGEQFF. CDR3 bases: TGTGCCAGTAGTACTGGGTGGGGGGAGCAGTTCTTC.

This clone has a single count. The V gene is TRBV15, the J gene TRBJ1-4; 7 nucleotides line up with TRBD1. The CDR3 covers 17 residues. CDR1 and CDR2 from the germline V gene are LNHNV and YYDKDF (reference sequence). The J segment lost 2 bases and the V segment lost 1 base, leaving 7 bases of the junction unmatched. The CDR3 sequence: CATSRGQGVRTNEKLFF. The DNA of the CDR3 is TGTGCCACCAGCAGAGGACAGGGTGTACGGACTAATGAAAAACTGTTTTTT.

The J gene is TRBJ2-2, the V gene TRBV7-9; D remains ambiguous. The V gene lost 5 bases and the J gene lost 4 bases, with 11 bases spanning the gap. CDR3 size: 14 residues. Looked up from germline, CDR1 is SEHNR and CDR2 is FQNEAQ (reference sequence). CDR3 bases: TGTGCCAGCAGCAACGCTATCCGCACCGGGGAGCTGTTTTTT. Amino acid sequence: CASSNAIRTGELFF.

The chain recombines TRBV30 with TRBJ2-7, with TRBD1 identical over 10 bases. The CDR3 consists of 12 residues. Germline V gives CDR1 GTSNPN, CDR2 SVGIG (reference sequence). Losses at the gene ends were 3 bases for V and 8 bases for J; bases not matched to a gene: 4. The CDR3 reads CAWSGTGDKQYF. Written as DNA, the CDR3 is TGTGCCTGGAGCGGGACAGGGGATAAGCAGTACTTC.

The CDR3 DNA sequence: TGCAGTGCTAGTCCCGGAAAGGGCTACACCTTC. As protein: CSASPGKGYTF. The rearrangement joins TRBV20-1 to TRBJ1-2; D is uncertain. The CDR3 is made up of 11 amino acids. The V end was cut by 3 bases, the J end by 8 bases, with 10 bases between. Germline CDR1 is DFQATT and CDR2 is SNEGSKA (reference sequence).

The chain combines TRBV7-9 with TRBJ1-5, with a weak D call TRBD1 (5 bases). Trimming removed 1 base at V and 9 bases at J, with 7 bases between. This CDR3 is 12 amino acids long. Germline V gene sequence: CDR1 SEHNR, CDR2 FQNEAQ (reference sequence). CDR3 loop: CASSLVGGPQHF. Written as DNA, the CDR3 is TGTGCCAGCAGCTTAGTGGGGGGGCCCCAGCATTTT.

A few counts support this clone. The CDR3 region has the DNA TGTGCCAGCAGTGTCAGGGGGCTAGATGAAAAACTGTTTTTT. Protein sequence: CASSVRGLDEKLFF. The rearrangement uses TRBV6-1 and TRBJ1-4; 8 bases map to TRBD1. With V trimmed by 4 bases and J by 6 bases, 4 bases remained unmatched. The CDR3 length is 14 residues. Looked up from germline, CDR1 is MNHNS and CDR2 is SASEGT.

The chain links TRBV5-1 to TRBJ2-5; tentatively, D is TRBD1 (5 bases). The J call may be in error: the DNA end matches TRBJ2-7 better. Germline V lookup: CDR1 SGHRS, CDR2 YFSETQ. CDR3 length: 13 amino acids. In nucleotides, the CDR3 is TGCGCCAGCAGCTTGGGACAGTCCTACGAGCAGTACTTC. It translates to CASSLGQSYEQYF.

This rearrangement joins TRBV6-6 to TRBJ1-3; TRBD1 aligns across 7 bases. Germline V gene lookup returns CDR1 MNHNY and CDR2 SVGAGI (reference sequence). The CDR3 has 14 amino acids. Trimming cost V 5 bases and J 4 bases; bases outside gene matches: 5. The CDR3 DNA reads TGTGCCAGCAGTCAAGACAGGGTGGGAAACACCATATATTTT. Translating it yields CASSQDRVGNTIYF.

The chain links TRBV29-1 to TRBJ1-1; TRBD1 might be the D (5 bases). The germline V gene has CDR1 SQVTM and CDR2 ANQGSEA. The V end lost 5 bases, the J end lost 4 bases, and 14 bases lay between the germline ends. The CDR3 is 13 residues long. CDR3: CSVTTMGGTEAFF. CDR3 nucleotides: TGCAGCGTTACCACGATGGGGGGCACTGAAGCTTTCTTT.

The gene calls are TRBV5-1 and TRBJ1-1, with D uncertain. Trimming took off 3 bases at V and 2 bases at J, with 20 bases between the two ends. The CDR3 contains 17 residues. Germline-derived CDR1 and CDR2 are SGHRS and YFSETQ. The CDR3 reads CASSSRNPSPLNTEAFF. In DNA, the CDR3 is TGCGCCAGCAGCTCCAGGAATCCAAGTCCTCTAAACACTGAAGCTTTCTTT.

This chain joins TRBV9 and TRBJ1-3, with a tentative D call TRBD1 (5 bases). V was cut by 1 base and J by 7 bases, with 15 bases left in between. The germline CDR1 and CDR2 sequences are SGDLS and YYNGEE. The CDR3 has 15 amino acids. CDR3 amino acids: CASSVYPGRANTIYF. In DNA form, the CDR3 reads TGTGCCAGCAGCGTATACCCAGGCAGGGCGAACACCATATATTTT. The full variable domain, completed using reference TRBV9 and TRBJ1-3, is DSGVTQTPKHLITATGQRVTLRCSPRSGDLSVYWYQQSLDQGLQFLIQYYNGEERAKGNILERFSAQQFPDLHSELNLSSLELGDSALYFCASSVYPGRANTIYFGEGSWLTVV.

The table lists this clone with a few counts. The junction and the germline gene differ at one end; a read error may be behind it. The J gene is TRBJ1-2, the V gene TRBV6-1, with D maybe TRBD1 (5 bases). Germline values: CDR1 MNHNS, CDR2 SASEGT. The CDR3 is 11 amino acids. CDR3 sequence (DNA): TGTGCCAGCAGTGAAGCGTCAGGGAGTCATTTC. This gives the protein CASSEASGSHF.

This chain links TRBV7-3 with TRBJ2-6; D gene uncertain. The V gene's germline CDR1 is SGHTA and CDR2 FQGTGA. V dropped 5 bases and J dropped 1 base, with 12 bases sitting between them. This CDR3 contains 16 residues. CDR3 DNA: TGTGCCAGCAGCCCCCCTCGACTTTCTGGGGCCAACGTCCTGACTTTC. It yields the protein CASSPPRLSGANVLTF.

This clone was recorded once. J is TRBJ2-3 and V is TRBV5-6, with D possibly being TRBD1 (6 bases). CDR1 and CDR2 (germline): SGHDT, YYEEEE. V lost 0 bases, J lost 1 base, and 12 bases lay in between. CDR3 size: 16 residues. CDR3 nucleotides: TGTGCCAGCAGCTTGGAAGTCAAGGGGGGCACAGATACGCAGTATTTT. As protein: CASSLEVKGGTDTQYF.

The chain employs TRBV29-1 and TRBJ2-1; 9 positions match TRBD2. This CDR3 is built from 13 residues. The junction had 5 bases not matched to a gene; V was cut back by 4 bases and J by 7 bases. CDR1 and CDR2 from the germline V gene are SQVTM and ANQGSEA. This CDR3 reads CSVGGLAANEQFF. CDR3 bases: TGCAGCGTTGGGGGACTAGCTGCTAATGAGCAGTTCTTC.

This clone was counted between two and nine times. The V and J genes are TRBV14 and TRBJ1-1, with 8 positions matching TRBD1. The V segment lost 5 bases and the J segment 0 bases; nucleotides outside the gene matches: 11. From germline, CDR1 is SGHDN and CDR2 FVKESK. The CDR3 loop spans 17 amino acids. The CDR3 nucleotides read TGTGCCAGCAGCGTCCGAATGGGGGACAGGCTGAACACTGAAGCTTTCTTT. This gives the protein CASSVRMGDRLNTEAFF.

This clone occurred once. The rearrangement uses TRBV28 and TRBJ2-5, with a tentative D call TRBD1 (6 bases). The V gene's germline CDR1 is MDHEN and CDR2 SYDVKM. The length of the CDR3 is 14 residues. The V gene lost 7 bases and the J gene lost 2 bases, with 14 bases spanning the gap. In nucleotides, the CDR3 is TGTGCCAGCAAAATCGGGACACCGCAAGAGACCCAGTACTTC. It translates to CASKIGTPQETQYF.